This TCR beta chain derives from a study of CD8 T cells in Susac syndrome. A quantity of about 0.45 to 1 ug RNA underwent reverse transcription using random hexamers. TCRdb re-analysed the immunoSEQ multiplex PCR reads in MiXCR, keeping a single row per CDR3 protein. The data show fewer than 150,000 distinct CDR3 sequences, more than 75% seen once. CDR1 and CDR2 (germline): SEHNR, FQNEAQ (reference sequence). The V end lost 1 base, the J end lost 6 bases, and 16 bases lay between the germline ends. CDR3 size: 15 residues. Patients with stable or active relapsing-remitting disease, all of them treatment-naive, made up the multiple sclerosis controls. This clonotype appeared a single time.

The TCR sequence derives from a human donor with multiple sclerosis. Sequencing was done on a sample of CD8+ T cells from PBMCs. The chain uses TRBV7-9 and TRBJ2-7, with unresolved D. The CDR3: CASSLVGMFSAEQYF. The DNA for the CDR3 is TGTGCCAGCAGCTTAGTCGGTATGTTCTCTGCCGAGCAGTACTTC.